A selection of T cell receptor beta chains follows, all from one sample in a study of shared clonotypes between healthy human individuals. TCRdb's copy holds only in-frame clones and misses some; the assay was immunoSEQ multiplex PCR. Among under 2.5 million clones listed, roughly 92% were seen once. Source material: naive CD4+ T cells from PBMCs. The receptors were gathered from a man younger than 30 in good health. Some clones in this sample may be carry-over from other donors' samples. The CDR3 runs from the conserved cysteine through the conserved F or W. The order of the fields is V gene, J gene, CDR3 length, clone size, D gene, CDR3 DNA, CDR3 protein. A D gene is named only where the DNA matches it firmly. Size is stated for part of the rows, as once, few or many counts, or as a class when the clone is expanded.

TRBV7-3	TRBJ2-5	13	once	TRBD1	TGTGCCACCGCGACAGGGTTTGGAGAGACCCAGTACTTC	CATATGFGETQYF
TRBV14	TRBJ2-2	18	once	NA	TGTGCCAGCAGCCGTCCTTCGATTTGGGGTTCGAACACCGGGGAGCTGTTTTTT	CASSRPSIWGSNTGELFF
TRBV7-8	TRBJ2-7	13	NA	NA	TGTGCCAGCCTCTCTGGAGACAACTACGAGCAGTACTTC	CASLSGDNYEQYF
TRBV7-2	TRBJ2-3	15	NA	NA	TGTGCCAGCAGCAACTCCCGAGGTCCCACAGATACGCAGTATTTT	CASSNSRGPTDTQYF
TRBV18	TRBJ2-5	12	NA	NA	TGTGCCAGCTCACCAGAAGAAGAGACCCAGTACTTC	CASSPEEETQYF
TRBV7-6	TRBJ2-7	15	NA	NA	TGTGCCAGCAGCTTAGCGGCAGGCTATTCCTACGAGCAGTACTTC	CASSLAAGYSYEQYF
TRBV7-9	TRBJ2-7	14	NA	NA	TGTGCCAGCACCCAGGCCCAAACCCCTTACGAGCAGTACTTC	CASTQAQTPYEQYF
TRBV5-1	TRBJ2-1	15	NA	TRBD2	TGCGCCAGCAGCTTGGGCCTAGCGGCCTACAATGAGCAGTTCTTC	CASSLGLAAYNEQFF
TRBV9	TRBJ2-1	15	NA	NA	TGTGCCAGCAGCGTAGCCCCAAATCCGTACAATGAGCAGTTCTTC	CASSVAPNPYNEQFF
TRBV14	TRBJ2-7	16	NA	TRBD1	TGTGCCAGCAGCCGCGCGGACAGGGTCCGGGTGTACGAGCAGTACTTC	CASSRADRVRVYEQYF
TRBV27	TRBJ1-5	13	NA	TRBD1	TGTGCCAGCAGTGACAGGGTGAGTCAGCCCCAGCATTTT	CASSDRVSQPQHF
TRBV30	TRBJ2-2	13	NA	NA	TGTGCCTGGAGTGAACAGGCCACCGGGGAGCTGTTTTTT	CAWSEQATGELFF
TRBV6-5	TRBJ2-7	12	NA	NA	TGTGCCAGCAGGGGAACGGCAGGGGAGCAGTACTTC	CASRGTAGEQYF
TRBV2	TRBJ1-2	14	NA	NA	TGTGCCAGCAGCCGCGATGTCGGAGGCTATGGCTACACCTTC	CASSRDVGGYGYTF
TRBV27	TRBJ2-7	18	NA	NA	TGTGCCAGCAGTTCCCCATTAGGAGGGGACAGATTATCCTACGAGCAGTACTTC	CASSSPLGGDRLSYEQYF
TRBV28	TRBJ2-7	16	NA	NA	TGTGCCAGCAGTCCACTCCTCCGGGGGAGTCTCTACGAGCAGTACTTC	CASSPLLRGSLYEQYF
TRBV15	TRBJ2-7	17	NA	NA	TGTGCCACCAGCAGAGGCGGCGGGCCCTTAGCGGACTACGAGCAGTACTTC	CATSRGGGPLADYEQYF
TRBV5-1	TRBJ1-3	15	NA	NA	TGCGCCAGCAGCTTTGACCAGAGCTCTGGAAACACCATATATTTT	CASSFDQSSGNTIYF
TRBV7-9	TRBJ2-1	11	NA	NA	TGTGCCAGCAGCCGTCTGGGTCCCCAGTTCTTC	CASSRLGPQFF
TRBV7-6	TRBJ2-5	14	NA	NA	TGTGCCAGCAGCGTATCTGTGATTCAAGAGACCCAGTACTTC	CASSVSVIQETQYF
TRBV5-1	TRBJ2-5	16	NA	TRBD1	TGCGCCAGCAGCTCCCAGGCAGGGGGCAGGGAAGAGACCCAGTACTTC	CASSSQAGGREETQYF
TRBV28	TRBJ1-2	16	NA	NA	TGTGCCAGCAGTTTATGGGGCTACAGGGTGGGCTATGGCTACACCTTC	CASSLWGYRVGYGYTF
TRBV11-2	TRBJ2-1	15	NA	TRBD2	TGTGCCAGCAGCCCCCTCCGCGGGAGGAGGAGTGAGCAGTTCTTC	CASSPLRGRRSEQFF
TRBV7-3	TRBJ2-2	16	NA	NA	TGTGCCAGCAGCTTACTCGGGGCGTCGAACACCGGGGAGCTGTTTTTT	CASSLLGASNTGELFF
TRBV2	TRBJ1-2	13	NA	NA	TGTGCCAGCGCCCCACAGATGAACTATGGCTACACCTTC	CASAPQMNYGYTF
TRBV19	TRBJ1-5	15	NA	TRBD1	TGTGCCAGTAGTATAGGCAGGGGGTCCAATCAGCCCCAGCATTTT	CASSIGRGSNQPQHF
TRBV28	TRBJ2-7	16	NA	TRBD2	TGTGCCAGCAGTCTCTGGACTAGCGGGGACCCTTACGAGCAGTACTTC	CASSLWTSGDPYEQYF
TRBV5-1	TRBJ1-1	14	NA	NA	TGCGCCAGCAGCTTGTCGAGGGTGGACACTGAAGCTTTCTTT	CASSLSRVDTEAFF
TRBV20-1	TRBJ2-3	11	once	NA	TGCAGTGCGGCTGGGGGAGATACGCAGTATTTT	CSAAGGDTQYF